This T cell receptor beta chain was found in a study of CD8+ T cells in alopecia areata (dated by TCRdb to the late 2010s). Study-level background: Treated patients were enrolled in an open-label pilot trial of oral tofacitinib at 5 to 10 mg twice daily for moderate-to-severe alopecia areata. Tofacitinib was given for 6 to 18 months, followed by 6 months of follow-up off drug to assess delayed response and recurrence. To study T cell clonal expansion in alopecia areata, the researchers applied high-throughput TCRbeta sequencing to both the C3H/HeJ mouse model and human patients. Scalp tissue and sorted CD4+ and CD8+ peripheral blood T cells from patchy and totalis/universalis alopecia areata patients and from healthy controls were covered by human TCRbeta sequencing. Tofacitinib-treated patients had biopsies at baseline and at 4 and 24 weeks of treatment, with a later scalp biopsy in several patients. Scalp clonality was compared among normal scalp (n=4), patchy alopecia areata scalp (n=8), and alopecia totalis/universalis scalp (n=8). The RNA source kit depended on sample type: the PAXgene miRNA kit for fixed scalp, the miRNeasy kit for PBMCs, and the RNeasy kit for mouse skin. TCRbeta CDR3 regions were amplified by immunoSEQ multiplex PCR using 35 Vbeta forward and 13 Jbeta reverse primers. The paper as a whole reports these results and caveats: Resident alphabeta T cells in normal human skin are also sequenced, complicating scalp TCR repertoire analysis, unlike mouse skin dominated by gammadelta T cells. Compared with normal scalp, lesional scalp, particularly in alopecia totalis/universalis, had higher clonality and more expanded CD8+ clones, which suggests antigenic drive. Shared TCR sequences between patients were less evident than in mice, which may be partly attributable to HLA diversity in the patient population.

Remarks on this clone: No antigen is known for it. Base qualities are not at hand, and no much larger clone is one base apart.

According to the study, the label for this sample's time point signals: baseline before oral tofacitinib. From alopecia areata patients, peripheral blood was collected along with lesional scalp punch biopsies. PBMCs were isolated by density centrifugation and stained for CD3, CD4 and CD8, and CD4+ and CD8+ T cells were sorted on a FACSAria. Relative to germline, V is 8 bases shorter and J is 5 bases shorter, with 28 bases between their ends. Via the germline V gene (reference sequence), CDR1 is SEHNR and CDR2 FQNEAQ. From its cysteine to its phenylalanine, the CDR3 spans 17 amino acids. Left in the record is the CDR3 DNA by itself, 51 bases read in frame from the first base. Libraries were made using the immunoSEQ multiplex PCR assay. To provide template for TCR sequencing, every sample had RNA extracted and reverse transcribed into cDNA. SuperScript III was used to make first-strand cDNA, primed with a 2:1 mix of oligo-dT and random hexamers. A synthetic immune receptor repertoire was used to gauge amplification bias, and whatever bias remained was removed computationally. The authors' analysis ran thus. After raw reads were preprocessed to remove errors, the CDR3 was defined following IMGT conventions as running from the conserved cysteine to phenylalanine. To get clonality, Shannon entropy was normalized by log2 of the number of productive unique TCRs and the result was subtracted from 1. Whether each scalp clone was CD4 or CD8 was inferred by checking scalp TCRbeta sequences against the CD4 and CD8 repertoires from sorted blood. TCRdb obtained this table from immuneACCESS and retained in-frame rearrangements with V and J assigned. These tables miss some clones; where compared with another copy, unresolved V genes account for less than half of the shortfall, and the remainder is unexplained. V and J calls and clone size are copied from that table; D and trimming were computed from the DNA. This sample is represented by roughly 170,000 clones; just under 60% of them were singletons. The ten largest make up roughly 14% of the sample.

The sequence joins TRBV7-9 to TRBJ2-7; TRBD2 could be the D gene, as 6 bases match. The clonotype comes from a human donor with alopecia areata. The sequencing used CD4+ T cells sorted from blood, collected at week 0. The sequence in DNA is TGTGCCAGCGGCCCCACTCCGACGGGTACTAGCTTGGACGAGCAGTACTTC. The encoded protein is CASGPTPTGTSLDEQYF.